These 8 T cell receptor beta chains were sequenced from one sample in a study of T-cell reconstitution after alpha-beta-depleted transplantation in children (dated by TCRdb to 2016 to 2018). The protocol used for the library was PCR. TCRdb records Illumina HiSeq 2500 as the sequencer. Molecular barcoding was employed in the preparation of TCR libraries, with unique molecular identifiers being used to normalize TCRbeta repertoire quantification. TCRdb reworked the public reads: Q25 trimming with fastp, MiXCR clone assembly, productive beta chains retained. CDR3 protein duplicates are merged, each entry listing the most common genes and DNA. The sample table shows some 500,000 distinct CDR3 sequences, and about 30% are seen once. The ten largest clonotypes hold 2% to 2.5% of the sample. The sample was PBMCs from the stem cell graft donor, taken from the stem cell graft. The receptors stem from a human donor who donated a stem cell graft to a child with aplastic anemia.

This clonotype was detected only a few times. J is TRBJ1-1 and V is TRBV5-1, with D possibly being TRBD1 (5 bases). CDR1 and CDR2 (germline): SGHRS, YFSETQ. Trimming shortened V by 4 bases and J by 5 bases, and 21 bases separated the two germline ends. The CDR3 is 16 amino acids. CDR3 sequence: CASSLAGRDGGTEAFF. Here the CDR3 DNA reads TGCGCCAGCAGCCTGGCAGGGAGGGATGGTGGGACTGAAGCTTTCTTT.

This chain links TRBV7-9 with TRBJ2-1; TRBD2 might be the D (6 bases). Between the trimmed V and J ends, which lost 1 base and 4 bases, there was a span of 8 bases. Per the germline V gene, CDR1 is SEHNR and CDR2 is FQNEAQ (reference sequence). The length of the CDR3 is 14 residues. CDR3 region: CASSLVGTYNEQFF. The DNA of the CDR3 is TGTGCCAGCAGCTTAGTAGGGACTTACAATGAGCAGTTCTTC.

Concerning this clonotype itself: This may stem from a read error, because a much larger clone lies one nucleotide away. The chain joins TRBV12-3 or TRBV12-4 to TRBJ1-5, with D tentatively TRBD1 (6 bases). V lost 5 bases, J lost 4 bases, and 12 bases lay in between. The CDR3 loop spans 14 amino acids. CDR3 bases: TGTGCCAGCAGTATGGGTGGACAGAATCAGCCCCAGCATTTT. Amino acid sequence: CASSMGGQNQPQHF.

The chain joins TRBV9 to TRBJ2-1; tentative D call: TRBD2 (6 bases). V was shortened by 0 bases and J by 9 bases, with 16 bases between the two germline ends. The V gene's germline CDR1 is SGDLS and CDR2 YYNGEE. The CDR3 spans 15 residues. CDR3 DNA sequence: TGTGCCAGCAGCGTAGAGGGGCGGGATGGGGGTGAGCAGTTCTTC. Translation gives CASSVEGRDGGEQFF.

The chain has TRBV27 and TRBJ1-1; 12 bases are shared with TRBD1. This CDR3 region has 16 residues. J lost 6 bases, V lost 5 bases, and 10 bases had no gene match. The germline V gene encodes CDR1 MNHEY and CDR2 SMNVEV (reference sequence). This CDR3 reads CASSPGTGGASAEAFF. The CDR3 region has the DNA TGTGCCAGCAGTCCGGGGACAGGGGGCGCGTCCGCTGAAGCTTTCTTT.

The gene calls are TRBV27 and TRBJ1-1, with 7 bases fitting TRBD1. The CDR3 spans 14 residues. The ends lost 2 bases at V and 4 bases at J; junction bases unmatched: 4. Germline V CDR1 and CDR2: MNHEY, SMNVEV (reference sequence). The CDR3 nucleotides read TGTGCCAGCAGTTTAGGGACAGCACTCACTGAAGCTTTCTTT. Its protein product is CASSLGTALTEAFF.

This clonotype has a single count. V gene TRBV30 combines with J gene TRBJ1-1; 11 nucleotides line up with TRBD1. Trimming cost V 3 bases and J 4 bases; bases outside gene matches: 4. CDR3 length equals 14 residues. Germline V gives CDR1 GTSNPN, CDR2 SVGIG (reference sequence). The CDR3 coding sequence is TGTGCCTGGAGGCGAGGGACAGGGGGCACTGAAGCTTTCTTT. Its protein is CAWRRGTGGTEAFF.

This clonotype was recorded a few times. This chain links TRBV5-1 with TRBJ2-5; D might be TRBD1 or TRBD2, each matching 6 bases. The CDR3 loop spans 12 amino acids. V gave up 5 bases and J gave up 5 bases, with 10 bases separating them. The germline V gene has CDR1 SGHRS and CDR2 YFSETQ. CDR3 in DNA: TGCGCCAGCAGTGGGGGGCTGGAGACCCAGTACTTC. Translation: CASSGGLETQYF.